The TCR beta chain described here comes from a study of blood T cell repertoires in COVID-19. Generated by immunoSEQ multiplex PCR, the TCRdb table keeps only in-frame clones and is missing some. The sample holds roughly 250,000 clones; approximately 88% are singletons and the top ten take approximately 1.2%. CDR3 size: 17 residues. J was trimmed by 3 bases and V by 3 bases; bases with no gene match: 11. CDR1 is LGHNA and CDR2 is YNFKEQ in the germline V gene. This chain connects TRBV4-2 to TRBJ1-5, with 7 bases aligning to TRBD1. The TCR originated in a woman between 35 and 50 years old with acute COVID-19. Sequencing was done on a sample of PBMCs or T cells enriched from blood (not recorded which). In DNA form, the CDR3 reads TGTGCCAGCAGCCAGGGACCGGGACAGTCGGTCAATCAGCCCCAGCATTTT. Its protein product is CASSQGPGQSVNQPQHF.